This T cell receptor (beta chain) came from a study of blood T cell repertoires in COVID-19. Across the study: PBMCs, B-cell-depleted T cells, or T cells were the source of the cDNA or gDNA that made up the material.

This clone was observed a handful of times. The CDR3 runs to 14 residues. V lost 7 bases to trimming and J lost 5 bases; unmatched junction nucleotides: 7. Germline CDR1 reads LNHDA; CDR2 reads SQIVND (reference sequence). How the authors handled the data: Researchers report that nucleated cell counts were estimated from reference gene primer amplification. The repertoire was sequenced with immunoSEQ multiplex PCR; TCRdb's copy has only in-frame clones and lacks some. The DNA gave D and trimming, while V, J and clone size come from that table. The sample holds around 140,000 clones; around 83% are singletons and the top ten take 10% to 13%.

This TCR derives from a man aged 60 to 75 with active or convalescent COVID-19. The genes are TRBV19 and TRBJ1-1; 10 positions agree with TRBD1. Sample: peripheral blood. The CDR3 loop is CASIQDRGRTEAFF. The CDR3 region has the DNA TGTGCCAGTATTCAGGACAGGGGGAGGACTGAAGCTTTCTTT.